This entry concerns a single T cell receptor (beta chain). Its antigen remains unidentified. The sample holds no much larger clone one base away, and base qualities are not on file. The donors were 40 or so Caucasian individuals from Russia, aged about 6 to 100 years, who were systemically healthy. About 10 milliliters of peripheral blood were collected from each donor into EDTA-treated Vacutainer tubes. PBMCs were isolated by Ficoll-Paque density-gradient centrifugation, with at least 7 million obtained per sample. Total RNA, at least 6 micrograms per sample, was extracted from PBMCs with Trizol reagent. Naive CD45RAhigh/CD27high T cell percentages were measured by flow cytometry on a PBMC aliquot from every donor. Trimming takes 8 bases from V and 2 bases from J, and the germline ends sit 16 bases apart. Including cysteine and phenylalanine, the CDR3 has 15 amino acids. Only the CDR3 portion is preserved as DNA: 45 bases, with reading frame beginning at the first base. Taken from the germline V gene (reference sequence), the CDR1 and CDR2 loops are MNHEY and SMNVEV.

The source of the sample is a study of blood T cells in healthy people across ages (dated by TCRdb to the mid-2010s). Study-level background: In model experiments, roughly one uniquely barcoded TCR beta cDNA molecule per two T cells was captured by template switching. To avoid experimental bias, donors of different ages were spread randomly across the sequencing lanes. The study analyzed two additional independent replicas of 1 million unique cDNA reads from the same blood draw for two donors, one aged 18 to 30 and one aged 80 or older. Four age groups were formed from the donors: young (average approximately 15 years), middle-aged (around 39), aged (roughly 59) and long-lived (around 82). To track age-related changes in TCR beta repertoire diversity, the study relied on deep sequencing normalized with unique cDNA molecular identifiers. Study-level results and caveats: Observed TCR beta diversity correlated strongly with the percentage of naive T cells measured by flow cytometry. Because the CMV infection status of the donors was unknown, age-related changes in expanded clonotypes may potentially have been confounded. Because profiling used bulk unsorted PBMCs, naive and antigen-experienced compartments could not be compared conclusively. As age increased, observed TCR beta diversity per million T cells dropped in a roughly linear way, and a significant reduction was already evident by age 40. Estimates of total diversity based on one million sequenced T cells were regarded as lower bounds and as underestimates. Compared with the aged group, the long-lived group had more naive CD4+ T cells, fewer expanded clones and increased TCR diversity, suggesting age selection.

The method behind the library was 5' RACE. These reads were obtained on an Illumina HiSeq 2500. A second PCR of about 7 to 12 cycles was run with a J-beta primer mix and a sample-barcoded 5' primer. A unique molecular identifier was introduced onto each TCR beta cDNA molecule by a template-switch 5' adaptor carrying 12 random nucleotides. Each sample yielded at least 3 million CDR3-containing paired-end reads. First-strand cDNA synthesis was performed from all RNA using the Mint cDNA synthesis kit, with priming by a TRBC-specific oligonucleotide. After uracil-DNA glycosylase treatment, a first 18-cycle PCR used universal primers M1SS and BC2_uni_R on all cDNA. Per the original workflow: For normalization, 1 million high-quality reads, each with a distinct molecular identifier, were randomly selected from each sample. Reads with shared molecular identifiers were discarded instead of being binned into consensus sequences. MiTCR, run with a Q25 quality threshold and the strictest error-elimination algorithm, handled CDR3 identification, clonotype clustering and error correction. A nonparametric unseen species model with Euler transformation was used to estimate a lower bound on total TCR beta diversity. TCRdb trimmed the raw reads at Q25, called clones with MiXCR and kept productive beta chains. Rows are combined by CDR3 protein, so each entry shows the most common genes and DNA. TCRdb, not the original authors, processed these V and J calls. The sample table shows fewer than 1.5 million distinct CDR3 sequences, and roughly 40% are seen once. The ten largest clones capture 7.9% of the sample.

The source is a woman in her late teens or twenties in good health. The chain is assembled from TRBV27 and TRBJ1-5; the D gene identity is not certain. Source material: blood. In nucleotide form, the sequence is TGTGCCAGCGGATACATACTATGGCGCAATCAGCCCCAGCATTTT. This codes for CASGYILWRNQPQHF.